Sequencing of this TCR beta chain was carried out in a study of T-cell memory formation after mild COVID-19 (dated by TCRdb to about 2021). Context from the whole study: Most TCR sequence clusters were specific to one of the two donors. T-cell clones expanding and contracting after mild COVID-19 in a couple of donors were tracked by longitudinal TCRalpha and TCRbeta repertoire sequencing. The cohort comprised two young, previously healthy adult volunteers, one female and one male.

The CDR3 has 17 amino acids, counting the end cysteine and phenylalanine. The entry retains the CDR3 DNA only, 51 bases that are in frame from base 1. The germline V gene specifies KGHSH as CDR1 and LQKENI as CDR2. V is cut back by 0 bases and J by 4 bases, with 6 bases in the junction unmatched. Summary of the overall study and its limitations: SARS-CoV-2 specificity of the second-wave clones peaking on day 37 was not confirmed. Some responding clones were detected in pre-infection memory, suggesting pre-existing cross-reactive memory T cells joined the SARS-CoV-2 response. Contracting CD4+ clones were found mainly in CM and EM memory subsets, while CD8+ clones were enriched in EMRA. Clones that contracted from day 15 to 85 showed balanced CD4/CD8 phenotypes, whereas a second wave of clones that expanded from day 15 to 37 leaned towards CD4+. Only two mild cases were covered in the study, and larger cohorts including severe cases with pre-infection samples were considered necessary.

This clonotype was counted a few times. No antigen is known for it. Within one base of it there is no much larger clone, and no base qualities were kept. Data came from an Illumina NovaSeq 6000. TCRalpha and TCRbeta cDNA libraries were built by 5'RACE with constant-segment primers, adding sample barcodes and unique molecular identifiers. Trizol reagent was used to extract RNA from every sample. Libraries were amplified in two PCR steps, with a second sample barcode and Illumina TruSeq adapters added in the second step. Sequencing of libraries was performed on an Illumina NovaSeq with 2 x 150 bp paired-end reads. Regarding the original processing steps: Demultiplexing of reads and collapsing into UMI-guided consensus sequences were performed with migec v1.2.7. Using mixcr v2.1.11, UMI consensuses were aligned to TRA and TRB V and J templates and then assembled into clonotypes. Expanded or contracted clonotypes were those called significant by both edgeR and NoisET, with noise models trained on biological replicates. For edgeR calls, the thresholds were a false discovery rate-adjusted p below 0.01 and a log2 fold-change of 1. As an exploratory analysis of dynamics, max-normalized trajectories of the 1000 most abundant clonotypes were examined with PCA combined with hierarchical clustering. Separately sequenced CD4+ and CD8+ repertoires were used to assign a CD4 or CD8 phenotype to each responding clone. TCRdb ran its own pipeline on the public reads, namely fastp trimming at Q25 and MiXCR clone calling, and kept in-frame beta chains. Each entry merges the rows of one CDR3 protein and shows their most common DNA and genes. The V and J calls reflect TCRdb's pipeline rather than the authors' work. The sample table records around 510,000 distinct CDR3 sequences; about 20% of these occur just once. The ten largest account for about 8.7% of the sample.

Ficoll-Paque density gradient centrifugation was the method used to isolate PBMCs. What was sequenced was PBMCs or a T cell subset sorted from them (not recorded which). This chain is built from TRBV18 and TRBJ2-3; TRBD2 matches 11 bases in the middle. This sequence was found in an adult woman who had mild COVID-19 (a few samples of this study predate the infection). The sample titles of this study are shuffled in the database, so cell type and time point are left out; the donor was told from shared clones. The bases read TGTGCCAGCTCACCACCTTCGCTAGCGGGGGGAGCAGATACGCAGTATTTT. Translated, it gives CASSPPSLAGGADTQYF.